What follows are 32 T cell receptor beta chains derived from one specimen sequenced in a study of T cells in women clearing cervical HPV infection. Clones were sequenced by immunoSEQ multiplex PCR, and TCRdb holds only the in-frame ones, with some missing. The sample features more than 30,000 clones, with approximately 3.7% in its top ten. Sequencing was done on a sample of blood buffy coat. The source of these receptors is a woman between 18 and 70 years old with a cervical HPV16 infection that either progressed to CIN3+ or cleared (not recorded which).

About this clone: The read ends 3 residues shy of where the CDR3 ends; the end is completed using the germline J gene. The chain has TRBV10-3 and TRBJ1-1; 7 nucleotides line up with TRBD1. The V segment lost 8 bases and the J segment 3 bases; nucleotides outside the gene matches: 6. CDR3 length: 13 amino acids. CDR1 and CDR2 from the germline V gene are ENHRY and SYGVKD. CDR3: CAISAGGDTEAFF. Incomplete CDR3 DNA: TGTGCCATCTCGGCAGGGGGTGACACTGAA.

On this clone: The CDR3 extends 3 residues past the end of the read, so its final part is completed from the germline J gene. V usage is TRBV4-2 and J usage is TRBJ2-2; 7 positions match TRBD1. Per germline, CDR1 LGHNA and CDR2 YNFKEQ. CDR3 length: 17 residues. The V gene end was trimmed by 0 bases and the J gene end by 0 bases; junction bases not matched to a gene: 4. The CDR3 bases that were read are TGTGCCAGCAGCCAAGATTGGGACAGCCCGAACACCGGGGAG. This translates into CASSQDWDSPNTGE. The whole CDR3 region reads CASSQDWDSPNTGELFF.

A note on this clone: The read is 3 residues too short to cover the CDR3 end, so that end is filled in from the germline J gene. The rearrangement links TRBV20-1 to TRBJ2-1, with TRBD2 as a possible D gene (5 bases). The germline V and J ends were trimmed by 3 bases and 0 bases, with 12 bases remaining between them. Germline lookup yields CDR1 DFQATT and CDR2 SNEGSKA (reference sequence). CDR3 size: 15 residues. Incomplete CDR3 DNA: TGCAGTGCTAGGCGGAGCGGTCCCTCCTACAATGAG. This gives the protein CSARRSGPSYNE. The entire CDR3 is CSARRSGPSYNEQFF.

The covered CDR3 bases are TGTGCCAGCAGGAGGGGACAGGGAAACTATGGC. The encoded protein is CASRRGQGNYG. The CDR3, in full, reads CASRRGQGNYGYTF. The chain joins TRBV12-3 or TRBV12-4 to TRBJ1-2; 9 bases align to TRBD1. The CDR3 end lies 3 residues beyond the end of the read and is filled in from the germline J gene. The CDR3 has 14 amino acids. V lost 6 bases to trimming and J lost 2 bases; unmatched junction nucleotides: 4.

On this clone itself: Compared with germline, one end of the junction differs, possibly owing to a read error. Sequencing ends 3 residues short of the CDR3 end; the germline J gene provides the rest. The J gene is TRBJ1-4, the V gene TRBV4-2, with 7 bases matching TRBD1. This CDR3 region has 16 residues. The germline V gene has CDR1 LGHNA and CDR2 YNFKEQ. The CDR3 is CASSPGEGAFGEKLFF. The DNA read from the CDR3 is TGCGCCAGCAGCCCCGGAGAGGGGGCGTTCGGGGAAAAA.

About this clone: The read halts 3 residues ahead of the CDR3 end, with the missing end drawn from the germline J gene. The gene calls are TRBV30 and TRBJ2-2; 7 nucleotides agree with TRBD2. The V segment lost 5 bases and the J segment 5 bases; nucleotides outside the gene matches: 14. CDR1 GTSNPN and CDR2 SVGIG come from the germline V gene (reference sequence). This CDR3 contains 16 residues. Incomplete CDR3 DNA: TGTGCCTGGGCTCGCAAGTGGGGGGGAGGAACCGGGGAG. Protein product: CAWARKWGGGTGE. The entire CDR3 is CAWARKWGGGTGELFF.

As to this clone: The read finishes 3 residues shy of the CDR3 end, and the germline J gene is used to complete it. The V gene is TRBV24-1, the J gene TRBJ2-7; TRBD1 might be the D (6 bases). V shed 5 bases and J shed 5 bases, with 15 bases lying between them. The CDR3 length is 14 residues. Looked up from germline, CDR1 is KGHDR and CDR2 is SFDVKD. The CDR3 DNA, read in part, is TGTGCCACCAGTGCCGCGGGCAGGGGAGACGAG. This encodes CATSAAGRGDE. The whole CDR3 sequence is CATSAAGRGDEQYF.

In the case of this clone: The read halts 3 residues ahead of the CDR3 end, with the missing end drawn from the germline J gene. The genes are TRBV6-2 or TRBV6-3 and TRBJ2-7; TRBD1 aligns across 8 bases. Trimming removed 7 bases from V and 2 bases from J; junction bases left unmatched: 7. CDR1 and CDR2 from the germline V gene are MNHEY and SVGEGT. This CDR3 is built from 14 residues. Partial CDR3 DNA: TGTGCCAGCACCGGACAGGGCCGCCCCTACGAG. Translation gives CASTGQGRPYE. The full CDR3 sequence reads CASTGQGRPYEQYF.

CDR3 region: CASLPQGKVGANVLTF. The sequenced part of the CDR3 DNA is TGTGCCAGTCTCCCACAGGGGAAGGTGGGGGCCAACGTC. This chain uses TRBV19 with TRBJ2-6; 7 bases align to TRBD1. The observed sequence ends 3 residues before the CDR3 terminus, with the missing tail filled in from the germline J gene. CDR1 LNHDA and CDR2 SQIVND come from the germline V gene (reference sequence). The J segment lost 4 bases and the V segment lost 8 bases, leaving 11 bases of the junction unmatched. The CDR3 sequence is 16 residues long.

CDR3 DNA (partial): TGTGCCAGCAGTTACCCCGGGGGAATCTACGAG. It specifies CASSYPGGIYE. The complete CDR3 protein is CASSYPGGIYEQYF. The J gene is TRBJ2-7, the V gene TRBV6-2 or TRBV6-3, with D maybe TRBD2 (6 bases). The read gets to within 3 residues of the CDR3 end, and the germline J gene fills in the rest. The length of the CDR3 is 14 residues. V was shortened by 2 bases and J by 3 bases, with 11 bases between the two germline ends. Germline V lookup: CDR1 MNHEY, CDR2 SVGEGT.

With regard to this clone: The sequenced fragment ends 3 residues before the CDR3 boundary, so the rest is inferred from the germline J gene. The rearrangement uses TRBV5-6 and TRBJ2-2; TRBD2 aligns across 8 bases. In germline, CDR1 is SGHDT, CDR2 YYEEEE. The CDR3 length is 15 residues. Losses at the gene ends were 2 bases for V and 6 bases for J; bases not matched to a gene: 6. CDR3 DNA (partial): TGTGCCAGCAGCTTTGCGGGACTAGGCGCCGGGGAG. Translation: CASSFAGLGAGE. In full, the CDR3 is CASSFAGLGAGELFF.

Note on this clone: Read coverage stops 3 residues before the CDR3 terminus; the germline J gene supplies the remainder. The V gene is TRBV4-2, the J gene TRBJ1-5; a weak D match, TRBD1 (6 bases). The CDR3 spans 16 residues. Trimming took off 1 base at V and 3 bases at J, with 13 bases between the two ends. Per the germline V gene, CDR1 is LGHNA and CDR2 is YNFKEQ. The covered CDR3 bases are TGTGCCAGCAGCCAAGCGGGGGGGGACATCAATCAGCCC. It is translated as CASSQAGGDINQP. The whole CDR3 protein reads CASSQAGGDINQPQHF.

The CDR3 here is CASQVTGGYEQYF. The DNA read from the CDR3 is TGTGCCAGTCAAGTGACAGGGGGCTACGAG. The chain recombines TRBV5-5 with TRBJ2-7; 9 bases agree with TRBD1. The read terminates 3 residues before the CDR3 end, so the remaining end is supplied by the germline J gene. CDR1 SGHKS and CDR2 YYEKEE come from the germline V gene (reference sequence). The V and J ends lost 8 bases and 3 bases, in that order; junction bases with no gene match: 6. The CDR3 extends over 13 amino acids. Full variable domain (outside the CDR3, taken from reference TRBV5-5 and TRBJ2-7): DAGVTQSPTHLIKTRGQQVTLRCSPISGHKSVSWYQQVLGQGPQFIFQYYEKEERGRGNFPDRFSARQFPNYSSELNVNALLLGDSALYLCASQVTGGYEQYFGPGTRLTVT.

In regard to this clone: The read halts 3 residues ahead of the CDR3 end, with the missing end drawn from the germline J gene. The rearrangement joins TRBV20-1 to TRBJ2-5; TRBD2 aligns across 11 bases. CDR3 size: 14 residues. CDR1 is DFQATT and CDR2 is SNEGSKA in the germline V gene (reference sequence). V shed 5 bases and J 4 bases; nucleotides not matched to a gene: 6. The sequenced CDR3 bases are TGCAGTGCTGGTAGCGGGGGGGCCGTAGAGACC. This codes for CSAGSGGAVET. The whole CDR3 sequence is CSAGSGGAVETQYF.

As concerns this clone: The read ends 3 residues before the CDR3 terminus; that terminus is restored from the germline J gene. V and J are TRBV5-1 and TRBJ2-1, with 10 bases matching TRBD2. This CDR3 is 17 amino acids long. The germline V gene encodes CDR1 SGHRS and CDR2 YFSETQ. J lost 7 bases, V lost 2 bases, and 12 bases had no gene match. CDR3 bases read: TGCGCCAGCAGCTTTCTAGCGGGAGCCCCGGCAGGAAATGAG. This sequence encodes CASSFLAGAPAGNE. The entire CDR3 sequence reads CASSFLAGAPAGNEQFF.

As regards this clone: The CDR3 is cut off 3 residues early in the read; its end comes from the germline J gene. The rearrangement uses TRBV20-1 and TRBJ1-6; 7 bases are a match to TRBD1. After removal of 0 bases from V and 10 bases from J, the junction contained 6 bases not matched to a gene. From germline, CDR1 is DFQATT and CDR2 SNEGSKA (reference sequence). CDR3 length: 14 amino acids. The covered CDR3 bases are TGCAGTGCTAGAGACGGGACAGAGTGGTCACCC. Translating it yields CSARDGTEWSP. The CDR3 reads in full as CSARDGTEWSPLHF.

The DNA read from the CDR3 is TGCAGTGCGCCGACAGACACTGAA. As protein: CSAPTDTE. The whole CDR3 sequence reads CSAPTDTEAFF. The rearrangement joins TRBV20-1 to TRBJ1-1; possible D gene TRBD1, 5 bases. Coverage ceases 3 residues before the CDR3 finishes, and the germline J gene fills in the end. Germline assignment: CDR1 DFQATT and CDR2 SNEGSKA (reference sequence). V was shortened by 6 bases and J by 3 bases, with 8 bases between the two germline ends. This CDR3 is built from 11 residues.

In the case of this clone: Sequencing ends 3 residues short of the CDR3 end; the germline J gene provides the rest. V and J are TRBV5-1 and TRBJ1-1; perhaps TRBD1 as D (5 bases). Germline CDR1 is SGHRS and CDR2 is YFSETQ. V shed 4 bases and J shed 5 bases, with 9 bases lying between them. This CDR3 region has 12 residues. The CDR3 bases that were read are TGCGCCAGCAGCCAGGGAGGTACTGAA. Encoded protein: CASSQGGTE. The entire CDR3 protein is CASSQGGTEAFF. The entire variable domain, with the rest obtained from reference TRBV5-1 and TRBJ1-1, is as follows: KAGVTQTPRYLIKTRGQQVTLSCSPISGHRSVSWYQQTPGQGLQFLFEYFSETQRNKGNFPGRFSGRQFSNSRSEMNVSTLELGDSALYLCASSQGGTEAFFGQGTRLTVV.

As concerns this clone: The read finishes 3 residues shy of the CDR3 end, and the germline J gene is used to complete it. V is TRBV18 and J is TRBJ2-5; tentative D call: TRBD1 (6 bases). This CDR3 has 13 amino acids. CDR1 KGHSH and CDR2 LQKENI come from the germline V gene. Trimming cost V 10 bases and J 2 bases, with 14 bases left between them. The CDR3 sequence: CATQKGQQETQYF. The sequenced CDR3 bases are TGTGCCACCCAAAAGGGACAACAAGAGACC.

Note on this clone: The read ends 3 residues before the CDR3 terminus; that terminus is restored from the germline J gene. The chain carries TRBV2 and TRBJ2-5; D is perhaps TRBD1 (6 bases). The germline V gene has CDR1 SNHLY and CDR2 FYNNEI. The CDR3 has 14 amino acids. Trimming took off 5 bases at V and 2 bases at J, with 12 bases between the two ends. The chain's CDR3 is CASSPPRGQETQYF. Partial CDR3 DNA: TGTGCCAGCAGTCCCCCGAGGGGGCAAGAGACC.

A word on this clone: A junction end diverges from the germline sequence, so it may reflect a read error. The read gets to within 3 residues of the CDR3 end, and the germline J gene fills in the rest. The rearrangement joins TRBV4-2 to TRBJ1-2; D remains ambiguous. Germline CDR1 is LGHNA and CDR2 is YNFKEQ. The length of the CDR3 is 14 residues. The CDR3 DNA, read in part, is TGCGCCAGCAGCCAAGCTAGCATATCCTATGGC. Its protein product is CASSQASISYG. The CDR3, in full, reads CASSQASISYGYTF.

CDR3 residues: CSASQGAEHTEAFF. CDR3 bases read: TGCAGTGCTTCTCAGGGGGCCGAGCACACTGAA. The genes are TRBV20-1 and TRBJ1-1; 8 nucleotides match TRBD1. The read ends 3 residues before the CDR3 terminus; that terminus is restored from the germline J gene. The V segment lost 5 bases and the J segment 3 bases; nucleotides outside the gene matches: 8. The CDR3 sequence is 14 residues long. The germline V gene encodes CDR1 DFQATT and CDR2 SNEGSKA (reference sequence).

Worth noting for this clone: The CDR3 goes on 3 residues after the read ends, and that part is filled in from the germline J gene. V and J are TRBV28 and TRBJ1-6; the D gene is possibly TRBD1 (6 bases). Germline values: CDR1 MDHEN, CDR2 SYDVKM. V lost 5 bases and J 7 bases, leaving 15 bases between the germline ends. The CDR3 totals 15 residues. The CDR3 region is CASSPAPGVNSPLHF. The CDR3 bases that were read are TGTGCCAGCAGTCCCGCCCCAGGGGTAAATTCACCC. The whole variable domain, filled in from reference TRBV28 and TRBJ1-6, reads DVKVTQSSRYLVKRTGEKVFLECVQDMDHENMFWYRQDPGLGLRLIYFSYDVKMKEKGDIPEGYSVSREKKERFSLILESASTNQTSMYLCASSPAPGVNSPLHFGNGTRLTVT.

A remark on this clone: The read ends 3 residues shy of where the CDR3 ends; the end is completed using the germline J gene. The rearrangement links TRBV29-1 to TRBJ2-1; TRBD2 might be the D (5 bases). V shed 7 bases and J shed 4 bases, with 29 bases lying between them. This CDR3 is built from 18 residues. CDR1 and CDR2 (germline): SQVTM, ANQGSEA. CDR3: CSALNRNPTTLSYNEQFF. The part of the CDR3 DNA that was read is TGCAGCGCCCTCAATAGAAACCCGACTACGCTAAGTTACAATGAG.

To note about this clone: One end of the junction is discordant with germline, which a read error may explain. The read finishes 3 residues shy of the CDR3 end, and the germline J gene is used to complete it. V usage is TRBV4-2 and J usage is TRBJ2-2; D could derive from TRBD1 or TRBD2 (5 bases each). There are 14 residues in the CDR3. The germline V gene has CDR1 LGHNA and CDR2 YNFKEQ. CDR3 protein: CASKEGPNTGELFF. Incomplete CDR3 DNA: TGCGCCAGCAAAGAGGGGCCGAACACCGGGGAG.

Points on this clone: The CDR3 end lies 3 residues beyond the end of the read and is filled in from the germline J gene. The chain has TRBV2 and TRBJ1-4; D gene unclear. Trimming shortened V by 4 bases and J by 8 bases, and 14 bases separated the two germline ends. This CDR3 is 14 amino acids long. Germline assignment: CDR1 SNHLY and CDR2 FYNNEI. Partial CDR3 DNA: TGTGCCAGCAGTGTTGGGCCTAACGCCGAAAAA. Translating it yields CASSVGPNAEK. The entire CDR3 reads CASSVGPNAEKLFF.

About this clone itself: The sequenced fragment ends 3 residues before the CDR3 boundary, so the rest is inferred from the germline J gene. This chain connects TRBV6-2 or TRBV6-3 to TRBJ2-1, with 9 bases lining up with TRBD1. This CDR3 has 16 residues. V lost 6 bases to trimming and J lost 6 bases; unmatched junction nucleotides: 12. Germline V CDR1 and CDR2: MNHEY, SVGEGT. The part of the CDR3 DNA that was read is TGTGCCAGCAGCTCCCCAGGGACAGGGAGGATCAATGAG. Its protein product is CASSSPGTGRINE. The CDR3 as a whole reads CASSSPGTGRINEQFF.

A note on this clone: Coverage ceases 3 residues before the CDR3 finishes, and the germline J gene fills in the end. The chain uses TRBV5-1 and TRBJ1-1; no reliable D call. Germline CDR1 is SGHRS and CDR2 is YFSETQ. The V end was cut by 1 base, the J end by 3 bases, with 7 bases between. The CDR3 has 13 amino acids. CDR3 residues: CASSLIGDTEAFF. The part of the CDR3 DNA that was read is TGCGCCAGCAGCTTGATCGGGGACACTGAA. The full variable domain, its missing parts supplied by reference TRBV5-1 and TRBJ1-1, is KAGVTQTPRYLIKTRGQQVTLSCSPISGHRSVSWYQQTPGQGLQFLFEYFSETQRNKGNFPGRFSGRQFSNSRSEMNVSTLELGDSALYLCASSLIGDTEAFFGQGTRLTVV.

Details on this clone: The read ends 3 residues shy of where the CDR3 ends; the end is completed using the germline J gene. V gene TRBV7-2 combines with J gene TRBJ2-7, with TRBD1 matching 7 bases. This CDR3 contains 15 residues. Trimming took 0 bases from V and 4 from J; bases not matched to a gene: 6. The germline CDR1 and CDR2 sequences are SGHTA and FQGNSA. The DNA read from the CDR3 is TGTGCCAGCAGCTTAGCTGACAGGGAGTTATACGAG. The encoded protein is CASSLADRELYE. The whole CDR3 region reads CASSLADRELYEQYF. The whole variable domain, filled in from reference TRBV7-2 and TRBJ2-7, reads GAGVSQSPSNKVTEKGKDVELRCDPISGHTALYWYRQSLGQGLEFLIYFQGNSAPDKSGLPSDRFSAERTGGSVSTLTIQRTQQEDSAVYLCASSLADRELYEQYFGPGTRLTVT.

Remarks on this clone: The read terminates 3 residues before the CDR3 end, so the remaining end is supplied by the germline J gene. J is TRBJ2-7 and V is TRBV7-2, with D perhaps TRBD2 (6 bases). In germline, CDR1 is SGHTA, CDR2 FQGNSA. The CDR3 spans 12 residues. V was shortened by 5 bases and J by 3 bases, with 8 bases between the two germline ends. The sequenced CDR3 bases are TGTGCCAGCAGCGCGGGATACTACGAG. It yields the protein CASSAGYYE. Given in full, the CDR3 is CASSAGYYEQYF.

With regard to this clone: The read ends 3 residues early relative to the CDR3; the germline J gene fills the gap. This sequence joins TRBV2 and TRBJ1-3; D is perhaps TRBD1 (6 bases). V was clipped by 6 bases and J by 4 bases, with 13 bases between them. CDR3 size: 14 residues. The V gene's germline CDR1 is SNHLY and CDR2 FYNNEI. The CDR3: CASRESGVGNTIYF. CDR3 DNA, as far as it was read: TGTGCCAGCAGAGAATCAGGGGTCGGAAACACC. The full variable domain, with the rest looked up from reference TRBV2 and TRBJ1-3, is EPEVTQTPSHQVTQMGQEVILRCVPISNHLYFYWYRQILGQKVEFLVSFYNNEISEKSEIFDDQFSVERPDGSNFTLKIRSTKLEDSAMYFCASRESGVGNTIYFGEGSWLTVV.

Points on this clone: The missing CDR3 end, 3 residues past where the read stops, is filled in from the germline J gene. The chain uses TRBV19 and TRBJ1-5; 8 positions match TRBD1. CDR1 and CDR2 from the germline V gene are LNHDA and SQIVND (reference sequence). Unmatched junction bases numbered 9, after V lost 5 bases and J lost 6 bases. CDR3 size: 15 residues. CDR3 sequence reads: CASSGPRQGFQPQHF. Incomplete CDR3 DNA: TGTGCCAGTAGTGGACCCCGACAGGGGTTTCAGCCC.